These 24 T cell receptor beta chains were all obtained from the same sample, sequenced in a study of blood T cell repertoires in COVID-19. Profiling relied on immunoSEQ multiplex PCR, and the TCRdb table lists in-frame clones only, not all of them. The table has over 100,000 clones, 70% to 85% seen once. The sequencing input was peripheral blood. The receptors shown here come from a woman in her 70s with acute or convalescent COVID-19.

The V and J genes are TRBV11-3 and TRBJ2-3; 9 positions match TRBD2. CDR1 is SGHNT, CDR2 YENEEA, per germline. With V trimmed by 6 bases and J by 3 bases, 4 bases remained unmatched. The CDR3 consists of 14 residues. Written as DNA, the CDR3 is TGTGCCAGCAGGGCGGGGGGGCCAACAGATACGCAGTATTTT. Its protein is CASRAGGPTDTQYF.

The chain employs TRBV2 and TRBJ1-4; D might be TRBD1 (5 bases). The CDR3 extends over 16 amino acids. V lost 4 bases to trimming and J lost 8 bases, with 20 bases between them. Germline CDR1 reads SNHLY; CDR2 reads FYNNEI. The CDR3 loop reads CASSGGDSRTREKLFF. The CDR3 DNA sequence: TGTGCCAGCAGTGGTGGGGACTCCCGAACTCGGGAAAAACTGTTTTTT. The full variable domain, rest sourced from reference TRBV2 and TRBJ1-4, is EPEVTQTPSHQVTQMGQEVILRCVPISNHLYFYWYRQILGQKVEFLVSFYNNEISEKSEIFDDQFSVERPDGSNFTLKIRSTKLEDSAMYFCASSGGDSRTREKLFFGSGTQLSVL.

The rearrangement uses TRBV14 and TRBJ1-3; tentatively, D is TRBD1 (6 bases). The CDR3 extends over 16 amino acids. CDR1 and CDR2 from the germline V gene are SGHDN and FVKESK. With 1 base removed from V and 7 bases from J, the gap between germline ends came to 17 bases. The CDR3 sequence: CASSQVRGRSWNTIYF. CDR3 coding DNA: TGTGCCAGCAGCCAAGTCAGGGGTCGGTCATGGAACACCATATATTTT.

The V call is TRBV29-1, the J call TRBJ1-2; 7 bases line up with TRBD1. Germline V gene lookup returns CDR1 SQVTM and CDR2 ANQGSEA. The CDR3 totals 13 residues. J gave up 2 bases and V 5 bases, and 5 bases lay outside the gene matches. The CDR3 loop is CSVFRGMNYGYTF. CDR3 coding DNA: TGCAGCGTTTTCAGGGGGATGAACTATGGCTACACCTTC.

This clone was recorded a few times. The rearrangement links TRBV19 to TRBJ1-2; possible D gene TRBD1, 6 bases. CDR1 is LNHDA, CDR2 SQIVND, per germline (reference sequence). The CDR3 sequence is 13 residues long. Trimming left V 0 bases short and J 9 bases short, with 11 bases between. The CDR3 nucleotides read TGTGCCAGTAGTATAGATGGGGGCGACCGCTACACCTTC. Translation: CASSIDGGDRYTF.

The chain is built from TRBV27 and TRBJ1-5; D not resolved. The V end lost 3 bases, the J end lost 0 bases, and 9 bases lay between the germline ends. Germline V gene lookup returns CDR1 MNHEY and CDR2 SMNVEV (reference sequence). The CDR3 has 15 residues. The DNA of the CDR3 is TGTGCCAGCAGTTTCGAGGGTCTTAGCAATCAGCCCCAGCATTTT. This sequence encodes CASSFEGLSNQPQHF.

V is TRBV4-3 and J is TRBJ1-4, with a possible D match to TRBD1 (6 bases). V was trimmed by 4 bases and J by 0 bases, leaving 9 bases between them. Germline V gene sequence: CDR1 LGHNA, CDR2 YSLEER. This CDR3 has 15 residues. This chain's CDR3 is CASSLRTATNEKLFF. CDR3 DNA: TGCGCCAGCAGCCTACGGACAGCAACTAATGAAAAACTGTTTTTT.

This clone was observed a single time. V is TRBV5-5 and J is TRBJ2-1; perhaps TRBD2 as D (5 bases). This CDR3 is 15 amino acids long. Germline CDR1 SGHKS, CDR2 YYEKEE (reference sequence). Trimming took 0 bases from V and 6 from J, leaving 13 bases between them. The CDR3 sequence is CASSLALAVSNEQFF. The CDR3 DNA follows: TGTGCCAGCAGCTTGGCCCTAGCTGTGTCCAATGAGCAGTTCTTC.

This clone qualifies as medium-sized (0.01 to 0.1%). V gene TRBV2 combines with J gene TRBJ2-2; tentatively, D is TRBD1 (6 bases). The germline V gene has CDR1 SNHLY and CDR2 FYNNEI. This CDR3 contains 14 residues. Trimming left V 6 bases short and J 2 bases short, with 10 bases between. DNA of the CDR3: TGTGCCAGCAGAGGGGACACCAACACCGGGGAGCTGTTTTTT. Translated, it gives CASRGDTNTGELFF.

In this sample, this clone turned up a few times. The gene calls are TRBV11-2 and TRBJ1-1, with 9 bases that match TRBD1. The CDR3 length is 14 residues. Germline CDR1 SGHAT, CDR2 FQNNGV. With V trimmed by 1 base and J by 8 bases, 5 bases remained unmatched. CDR3 loop: CASSLGTGDDEAFF. CDR3 coding DNA: TGTGCCAGCAGCTTAGGGACAGGGGATGACGAAGCTTTCTTT. Filled out from reference TRBV11-2 and TRBJ1-1, the complete variable domain reads EAGVAQSPRYKIIEKRQSVAFWCNPISGHATLYWYQQILGQGPKLLIQFQNNGVVDDSQLPKDRFSAERLKGVDSTLKIQPAKLEDSAVYLCASSLGTGDDEAFFGQGTRLTVV.

The chain combines TRBV2 with TRBJ2-3; no definite D call. V was shortened by 7 bases and J by 3 bases, with 11 bases between the two germline ends. The CDR3 covers 13 residues. Germline CDR1 and CDR2: SNHLY and FYNNEI. The CDR3 loop is CASIPSRTDTQYF. The CDR3 DNA sequence: TGTGCCAGCATTCCATCTAGGACAGATACGCAGTATTTT.

V usage is TRBV19 and J usage is TRBJ1-1, with D perhaps matching TRBD1 (6 bases). The ends were cut back, 6 bases at V and 7 bases at J, with 15 bases in the middle. Germline V gene sequence: CDR1 LNHDA, CDR2 SQIVND (reference sequence). The CDR3 has 13 amino acids. The CDR3 spells CASRITGYGEAFF. The CDR3 DNA reads TGTGCCAGTAGGATAACAGGGTACGGTGAAGCTTTCTTT. Together with reference TRBV19 and TRBJ1-1, the CDR3 gives the full variable domain: DGGITQSPKYLFRKEGQNVTLSCEQNLNHDAMYWYRQDPGQGLRLIYYSQIVNDFQKGDIAEGYSVSREKKESFPLTVTSAQKNPTAFYLCASRITGYGEAFFGQGTRLTVV.

This rearrangement joins TRBV30 to TRBJ1-1; D gene unclear. Germline lookup yields CDR1 GTSNPN and CDR2 SVGIG (reference sequence). The CDR3 extends over 12 amino acids. V dropped 2 bases and J dropped 5 bases, with 9 bases sitting between them. CDR3 region: CAWSSRWTEAFF. The DNA for the CDR3 is TGTGCCTGGAGTTCGAGGTGGACTGAAGCTTTCTTT. The variable domain in full, with the rest retrieved from reference TRBV30 and TRBJ1-1, is SQTIHQWPATLVQPVGSPLSLECTVEGTSNPNLYWYRQAAGRGLQLLFYSVGIGQISSEVPQNLSASRPQDRQFILSSKKLLLSDSGFYLCAWSSRWTEAFFGQGTRLTVV.

V and J are TRBV19 and TRBJ1-6; D is unresolved. Germline CDR1 and CDR2: LNHDA and SQIVND (reference sequence). This CDR3 is 12 amino acids long. Trimming shortened V by 4 bases and J by 11 bases, and 9 bases separated the two germline ends. CDR3 sequence: CASSTRDPPLHF. The CDR3 DNA follows: TGTGCCAGTAGTACCCGCGATCCACCCCTCCACTTT.

The chain recombines TRBV10-3 with TRBJ2-7, with D maybe TRBD1 (5 bases). Trimming shortened V by 0 bases and J by 0 bases, and 12 bases separated the two germline ends. The CDR3 length is 16 residues. CDR1 is ENHRY, CDR2 SYGVKD, per germline. The DNA for the CDR3 is TGTGCCATCAGTGAGTCGAGCAGGGTTGGCTCCTACGAGCAGTACTTC. Its protein product is CAISESSRVGSYEQYF.

V is TRBV11-2 and J is TRBJ1-1; D is unresolved. The germline gives CDR1 SGHAT, CDR2 FQNNGV. The CDR3 is 15 residues long. Trimming pared 0 bases from V and 0 bases from J, leaving 8 bases between. The CDR3 protein is CASSLEWSVNTEAFF. The CDR3 nucleotides read TGTGCCAGCAGCTTAGAGTGGAGCGTGAACACTGAAGCTTTCTTT.

This clone was counted once. The rearrangement joins TRBV3-1 (or the pseudogene TRBV3-2) to TRBJ1-2; D call uncertain. V was pared by 1 base and J by 6 bases, with 12 bases between. This CDR3 comprises 14 residues. CDR1 and CDR2 from the germline V gene are LGHDT and YNNKEL (reference sequence). Here the CDR3 DNA reads TGTGCCAGCAGCCAAGTCCCAGGTGGCAATGGCTACACCTTC. Protein: CASSQVPGGNGYTF.

This chain joins TRBV18 and TRBJ1-2, with D maybe TRBD1 (6 bases). The CDR3 is 18 amino acids. Trimming stripped 3 bases from V and 5 bases from J, with 25 bases between. The V gene's germline CDR1 is KGHSH and CDR2 LQKENI. The CDR3 region is CASSPKGRGSPQWYGYTF. The CDR3 coding sequence is TGTGCCAGCTCACCGAAGGGCAGGGGCTCACCCCAGTGGTATGGCTACACCTTC.

The rearrangement links TRBV7-9 to TRBJ1-1; D not certain. Trimming cost V 2 bases and J 5 bases, with 9 bases left between them. This CDR3 is 13 amino acids long. Germline CDR1 and CDR2: SEHNR and FQNEAQ (reference sequence). The CDR3 sequence: CASSLMTETEAFF. In DNA, the CDR3 is TGTGCCAGCAGCTTAATGACTGAGACTGAAGCTTTCTTT.

J is TRBJ2-1 and V is TRBV9; TRBD2 aligns across 9 bases. Germline V gives CDR1 SGDLS, CDR2 YYNGEE. With V trimmed by 4 bases and J by 4 bases, 6 bases remained unmatched. The CDR3 is 15 residues long. CDR3 DNA: TGTGCCAGCAGCCGAGGGACTAGCATATACAATGAGCAGTTCTTC. Its translation is CASSRGTSIYNEQFF.

The chain recombines TRBV11-2 with TRBJ2-3, with 15 positions matching TRBD2. Germline-derived CDR1 and CDR2 are SGHAT and FQNNGV. Trimming at V came to 2 bases and at J to 4 bases, leaving 7 bases not matched to a gene. This CDR3 region has 18 residues. The DNA for the CDR3 is TGTGCCAGCAGCTTACGTAGGACTAGCGGGGGGGAGGCAGATACGCAGTATTTT. Protein product: CASSLRRTSGGEADTQYF.

The chain links TRBV27 to TRBJ1-6, with D hard to call. V shed 2 bases and J shed 0 bases, with 8 bases lying between them. This CDR3 has 16 residues. CDR1 MNHEY and CDR2 SMNVEV come from the germline V gene (reference sequence). CDR3 DNA sequence: TGTGCCAGCAGTTTAAGTTGGAGCTCCTATAATTCACCCCTCCACTTT. It is translated as CASSLSWSSYNSPLHF.

The CDR3: CASSPGLAEPTDTQYF. The CDR3, as DNA: TGTGCCAGCAGCCCGGGACTAGCGGAGCCCACAGATACGCAGTATTTT. V gene TRBV7-2 combines with J gene TRBJ2-3, with 11 bases that match TRBD2. Germline lookup yields CDR1 SGHTA and CDR2 FQGNSA. The CDR3 is made up of 16 amino acids. Trimming removed 5 bases from V and 2 bases from J; junction bases left unmatched: 6.

The CDR3: CASSYGAFGVLDTQYF. Here the CDR3 DNA reads TGTGCCAGCAGTTACGGGGCTTTCGGAGTCCTTGATACGCAGTATTTT. The chain joins TRBV6-2 or TRBV6-3 to TRBJ2-3; D might be TRBD1 (5 bases). Germline lookup yields CDR1 MNHEY and CDR2 SVGEGT. The CDR3 totals 16 residues. V was pared by 2 bases and J by 6 bases, with 18 bases between.